Presented here are 8 T cell receptor beta chains from one specimen sequenced in a study of T cells in Graves' hyperthyroidism and ophthalmopathy. RNA transcripts gave rise to amplified TCR beta CDR3 regions. TCR CDR3 regions were first amplified by RT-PCR with HTBI primers. One entry per CDR3 protein, called by TCRdb with MiXCR from the multiplex PCR reads. Of about half a million distinct CDR3 sequences listed, about 22% were seen once; the top ten hold about 53%. The source material was blood. All receptors derive from a woman aged 65 to 85 with Graves' ophthalmopathy.

This clonotype was counted a few times. This rearrangement joins TRBV3-1 to TRBJ1-6; TRBD1 might be the D (5 bases). Trimming stripped 11 bases from V and 6 bases from J, with 11 bases between. The CDR3 has 12 residues. The V gene's germline CDR1 is LGHDT and CDR2 YNNKEL (reference sequence). The CDR3 sequence is CAVGQPNSPLHF. The CDR3 DNA is TGTGCCGTGGGGCAGCCTAATTCACCCCTCCACTTT.

The count of this clonotype is one. The chain has TRBV6-1 and TRBJ2-7; 7 bases match TRBD2. Germline V gene sequence: CDR1 MNHNS, CDR2 SASEGT. The V and J ends lost 3 bases and 7 bases, in that order; junction bases with no gene match: 6. CDR3 length: 13 amino acids. The CDR3 here is CASSEGRGWEQYF. The DNA of the CDR3 is TGTGCCAGCAGTGAGGGGAGGGGTTGGGAGCAGTACTTC.

This clonotype showed up just a few times. The V call is TRBV5-6, the J call TRBJ2-4; possible D gene TRBD2, 6 bases. Germline V gene sequence: CDR1 SGHDT, CDR2 YYEEEE. The V gene lost 1 base and the J gene lost 7 bases, with 9 bases spanning the gap. This CDR3 has 13 residues. CDR3 sequence reads: CASSLPGRNIQYF. DNA of the CDR3: TGTGCCAGCAGCTTGCCAGGGAGGAACATTCAGTACTTC.

The chain employs TRBV9 and TRBJ1-5, with D perhaps matching TRBD1 (6 bases). The germline V gene has CDR1 SGDLS and CDR2 YYNGEE. Trimming took 2 bases from V and 5 from J, leaving 11 bases between them. This CDR3 has 14 amino acids. This chain's CDR3 is CASSVTGADQPQHF. The CDR3 bases are TGTGCCAGCAGCGTTACGGGGGCAGATCAGCCCCAGCATTTT.

The chain carries TRBV11-1 and TRBJ2-5, with D possibly matching TRBD2 (5 bases). CDR1 SGHAT and CDR2 FQDESV come from the germline V gene (reference sequence). Trimming cost V 0 bases and J 5 bases, with 13 bases left between them. The CDR3 covers 15 residues. The chain's CDR3 is CASSLAGEERETQYF. The CDR3, as DNA: TGTGCCAGCAGCTTAGCGGGAGAGGAGCGGGAGACCCAGTACTTC.

J is TRBJ2-1 and V is TRBV6-1; 8 bases agree with TRBD1. Germline values: CDR1 MNHNS, CDR2 SASEGT. The ends lost 7 bases at V and 4 bases at J; junction bases unmatched: 9. The CDR3 is 15 residues long. DNA for the CDR3: TGTGCCAGCAAAACCTCAGGGGGCTTATACAATGAGCAGTTCTTC. Translated, it gives CASKTSGGLYNEQFF.

This clonotype was seen more than once but under ten times. V usage is TRBV4-1 and J usage is TRBJ2-5, with D unclear. Germline CDR1 is MGHRA and CDR2 is YSYEKL. Trimming took 4 bases from V and 5 from J, leaving 11 bases between them. This CDR3 is built from 13 residues. The CDR3: CASSLEPGETQYF. CDR3 in DNA: TGCGCCAGCAGCCTCGAGCCCGGGGAGACCCAGTACTTC.

V is TRBV2 and J is TRBJ1-2; a possible D gene is TRBD1 (5 bases). This CDR3 region has 14 residues. V was clipped by 7 bases and J by 3 bases, with 15 bases between them. Germline V CDR1 and CDR2: SNHLY, FYNNEI. The CDR3 here is CASTKDQGDYGYTF. CDR3 sequence (DNA): TGTGCCAGCACAAAAGATCAGGGCGACTATGGCTACACCTTC.